The rows below give T cell receptor beta chains drawn from one sample of a study of shared clonotypes between healthy human individuals. The table came from immunoSEQ multiplex PCR; TCRdb's copy has only in-frame clones and leaves some out. The sample shows 2 million or so clones, approximately 94% of them seen only once. Sequenced input: naive CD8+ T cells sorted from blood. Receptor source: a man younger than 35 in good health. Each CDR3 is given with its conserved first and last residue. A D gene is named only where the DNA matches it firmly. The size of a clone is reported for some rows only, either as once, few or many, or as a class for expanded clones.

TRBV19,TRBJ1-1,NA,NA,14,CASAAEASHTEAFF,TGTGCCAGTGCCGCGGAGGCCTCCCACACTGAAGCTTTCTTT
TRBV30,TRBJ1-1,NA,NA,13,CAWSYGGNTEAFF,TGTGCCTGGAGCTACGGAGGAAACACTGAAGCTTTCTTT
TRBV9,TRBJ1-3,NA,NA,9,CASSARLYF,TGTGCCAGCAGCGCTCGTCTGTATTTT
TRBV5-1,TRBJ2-1,NA,TRBD2,15,CASTVTGTSTNEQFF,TGCGCCAGCACCGTAACCGGGACTAGCACAAATGAGCAGTTCTTC
TRBV6-1,TRBJ2-4,NA,TRBD2,15,CASGLAGVPLNIQYF,TGTGCCAGTGGGCTAGCGGGGGTCCCTCTGAACATTCAGTACTTC
TRBV10-3,TRBJ2-1,NA,NA,17,CAISENGEESLYNEQFF,TGTGCCATCAGTGAGAATGGTGAGGAGAGCCTTTACAATGAGCAGTTCTTC
TRBV27,TRBJ1-5,NA,NA,12,CASSFPGQPQHF,TGTGCCAGCAGTTTTCCGGGACAGCCCCAGCATTTT
TRBV9,TRBJ2-7,NA,TRBD2,16,CASSLSSGMGSYEQYF,TGTGCCAGCAGCTTGTCTAGCGGGATGGGCTCCTACGAGCAGTACTTC
TRBV6-5,TRBJ2-7,NA,NA,15,CASSYAERATYEQYF,TGTGCCAGCAGTTACGCCGAGCGGGCCACCTACGAGCAGTACTTC
TRBV28,TRBJ1-5,NA,TRBD1,15,CASSLDRGSNQPQHF,TGTGCCAGCAGTTTGGACAGGGGAAGCAATCAGCCCCAGCATTTT
TRBV5-4,TRBJ2-7,NA,NA,13,CASSFSGSYEQYF,TGTGCCAGCAGCTTTTCAGGCTCCTACGAGCAGTACTTC
TRBV7-2,TRBJ2-2,once,NA,13,CASSLENTGELFF,TGTGCCAGCAGCTTAGAAAACACCGGGGAGCTGTTTTTT
TRBV4-3,TRBJ2-7,NA,NA,15,CASSQDRDPYYEQYF,TGCGCCAGCAGCCAAGATAGGGACCCGTACTACGAGCAGTACTTC
TRBV7-9,TRBJ2-1,NA,TRBD2,15,CASSLRAGAYNEQFF,TGTGCCAGCAGCTTACGAGCGGGAGCCTACAATGAGCAGTTCTTC
TRBV19,TRBJ2-3,NA,TRBD1,14,CASRTGGLTDTQYF,TGTGCCAGCCGGACAGGGGGCCTAACAGATACGCAGTATTTT
TRBV19,TRBJ1-1,NA,NA,14,CASSSGQSGTEAFF,TGTGCCAGTAGTTCCGGACAGTCGGGAACTGAAGCTTTCTTT
TRBV7-9,TRBJ2-5,NA,NA,14,CASSSAGIQETQYF,TGTGCCAGCAGCTCAGCGGGTATTCAAGAGACCCAGTACTTC
TRBV6-5,TRBJ1-1,NA,NA,12,CASSVGGPEAFF,TGTGCCAGCAGTGTGGGGGGGCCGGAAGCTTTCTTT
TRBV30,TRBJ2-2,NA,NA,12,CAWSEAPGELFF,TGTGCCTGGAGTGAAGCGCCCGGGGAGCTGTTTTTT
TRBV4-3,TRBJ2-3,NA,TRBD2,18,CASSLGLAGDALTDTQYF,TGCGCCAGCAGCCTCGGACTAGCGGGAGACGCCCTCACAGATACGCAGTATTTT
TRBV9,TRBJ1-4,NA,NA,15,CASSVGGMEREKLFF,TGTGCCAGCAGCGTAGGTGGGATGGAGAGGGAAAAACTGTTTTTT
TRBV18,TRBJ2-5,NA,NA,15,CASSRDSGTWKTQYF,TGTGCCAGCTCACGAGACTCCGGGACTTGGAAGACCCAGTACTTC
TRBV27,TRBJ2-7,NA,TRBD1,16,CASSPSGTGASYEQYF,TGTGCCAGCAGTCCCTCCGGGACAGGCGCTTCCTACGAGCAGTACTTC
TRBV2,TRBJ2-1,NA,NA,17,CASSETAAFQGPNEQFF,TGTGCCAGCAGTGAGACTGCCGCGTTCCAAGGGCCCAATGAGCAGTTCTTC
TRBV7-9,TRBJ2-1,NA,TRBD2,15,CASSPIAGGPDEQFF,TGTGCCAGCAGCCCGATAGCGGGAGGTCCCGATGAGCAGTTCTTC
TRBV2,TRBJ1-2,NA,NA,14,CASTDGPPNYGYTF,TGTGCCAGCACCGACGGGCCGCCTAACTATGGCTACACCTTC
TRBV4-1,TRBJ1-6,NA,NA,15,CASNQLGQSNSPLHF,TGCGCCAGCAACCAACTAGGACAGTCAAATTCACCCCTCCACTTT
TRBV4-3,TRBJ2-1,NA,TRBD1,15,CASSPGQGAHNEQFF,TGCGCCAGCAGCCCCGGACAGGGGGCGCACAATGAGCAGTTCTTC
TRBV30,TRBJ2-1,NA,NA,13,CAWSEGTYPEQFF,TGTGCCTGGAGTGAGGGGACCTACCCTGAGCAGTTCTTC
TRBV9,TRBJ1-1,NA,NA,12,CASSAVGPEAFF,TGTGCCAGCAGCGCTGTGGGTCCTGAAGCTTTCTTT
TRBV19,TRBJ1-1,NA,NA,10,CASSQGEAFF,TGTGCCAGTAGCCAGGGTGAAGCTTTCTTT